This TCR beta chain emerged from a study of T cell responses to AZD1222 COVID-19 vaccine. As for this clone: Its target is unknown.

J lost 2 bases, V lost 3 bases, and 1 base had no gene match. The length of the CDR3 is 13 residues. Germline lookup yields CDR1 LNHDA and CDR2 SQIVND (reference sequence). Repertoires were generated with immunoSEQ multiplex PCR, while TCRdb's copy carries only in-frame clones and drops some. The sample lists 65,000 to 70,000 clones, around 80% occurring once. Study-wide results and caveats: Dominant CD4 TCR responses targeted spike regions 160-218 and 743-854. The reported proportion of spike-specific TCRs targeting unmutated variant regions was nearly half. Two AZD1222 doses significantly raised spike-specific TCR breadth and depth over controls.

The sample was peripheral blood, taken on day 0 of AZD1222 vaccination. This receptor was identified in an adult in good health. The chain couples TRBV19 to TRBJ2-7, with 7 bases aligning to TRBD1. CDR3 in amino acids: CASSMRGPYEQYF. The CDR3 bases are TGTGCCAGTAGTATGAGGGGGCCCTACGAGCAGTACTTC.